This T cell receptor beta chain was sequenced during a study of T cell responses to AZD1222 COVID-19 vaccine. Libraries were prepared by immunoSEQ multiplex PCR; TCRdb keeps only in-frame clonotypes and omits some of them. The data contain about 42,000 clones, roughly 83% of them seen just once; the ten biggest clones take up about 18%. The sequencing used peripheral blood, collected 28 days after the second AZD1222 dose. The source of this sequence is an adult who received the AZD1222 COVID-19 vaccine.

The CDR3 nucleotides read TGTGCCAGCAGTGTGGCAGGGAGGGGCGGCACAGATACGCAGTATTTT. Protein product: CASSVAGRGGTDTQYF. The chain links TRBV2 to TRBJ2-3; the match to TRBD2 covers 7 bases. Trimming took 4 bases from V and 1 from J; bases not matched to a gene: 8. The V gene's germline CDR1 is SNHLY and CDR2 FYNNEI. The CDR3 consists of 16 residues.